This T cell receptor beta chain is drawn from a study of blood T cell repertoires in COVID-19. Study background: Collection of acute and convalescent COVID-19 samples took place in the United States, Italy and Spain. PBMCs, B-cell-depleted T cells, or T cells were the source of the cDNA or gDNA that made up the material.

CDR3 length: 19 amino acids. V lost 4 bases, J lost 0 bases, and 23 bases lay in between. Authors' methods: Scientists estimated how many nucleated cells there were by amplifying reference gene primers. Sequenced by immunoSEQ multiplex PCR; TCRdb stores in-frame clones only, minus some. V, J and clone size derive from that table, while D and trimming were established from the DNA sequence. Altogether roughly 120,000 clones are present, roughly 82% being singletons, with the ten largest covering about 8.5%. The V gene is TRBV5-3, the J gene TRBJ1-3; weak D call: TRBD1 (6 bases). TRBV5-3 is designated an ORF whose function remains uncertain. Specimen: peripheral blood. The sequence derives from a woman aged 40 to 49 with acute or convalescent COVID-19. The CDR3 DNA reads as TGTGCCAGAAGCCGACTGCCGGTACAGGGACGGAACTCTGGAAACACCATATATTTT. Residues: CARSRLPVQGRNSGNTIYF.